Below, one T cell receptor (beta chain) is given with its context. Which antigen it targets is not known. No much larger clone exists at a distance of one base, and base qualities are not known. Other nucleotide sequences in the sample specify the same CDR3. This entry comes from a study of shared clonotypes between healthy human individuals (dated by TCRdb to 2019 to 2021). In terms of the full investigation: The cohort comprised a couple of women and three men aged 18 to 49 years. Per donor, leukapheresis produced somewhere between about 0.8 and 9 billion PBMCs. Different laboratories and diverse techniques were used to prepare libraries and sequence TCR repertoires, to increase sequencing depth and limit assay-specific biases. To estimate repertoire size and how much clonotypes are shared between individuals, the study performed deep sequencing of blood TCR repertoires from roughly five healthy adults. For each donor, CD4 naive and CD4 memory were each run on three plates, CD8 naive on two plates, and CD8 memory on one plate.

The cysteine opens and the phenylalanine closes a CDR3 of 15 amino acids. The entry retains the CDR3 DNA only, 45 bases that are in frame from base 1. Reading the germline V gene gives CDR1 MDHEN and CDR2 SYDVKM. V drops 2 bases and J drops 0 bases, leaving 7 bases in between. CD8 naive samples were CD45RO-negative cells positively selected for CCR7, giving a CD45RA+CCR7+ population that excluded TemRA cells. The donors were healthy, HIV-negative adults who had no recently reported acute infections or vaccinations. Every donor was a Caucasian adult residing in Nashville, Tennessee, USA. Blood was obtained by leukapheresis, after which PBMCs were separated by Ficoll-Histopaque density gradient centrifugation and cryopreserved in liquid nitrogen vapor phase. Analytical flow cytometry was used to check the purity and quantity of every magnetically sorted T cell population. Each sorted fraction had its genomic DNA isolated and then quantified by UV absorbance on a Nanodrop 2000c.

TCR CDR3 regions were amplified from genomic DNA by multiplex PCR using the deep immunoSEQ assay. Extracted genomic DNA from each cell subset was spread evenly across all wells of several immunoSEQ 96-well plates, with each plate serving as a replicate. For sorted subsets, roughly 0.2 ug genomic DNA, equal to tens of thousands of T cell genomes, was loaded into each replicate PCR. The purified libraries were quantified using a Qubit 3.0 fluorometer, sized with a Bioanalyzer 2100, and then quantified again using the KAPA Library Quantification kit. A separate single-read 150-cycle Illumina NextSeq 550 flow cell was used to sequence each immunoSEQ 96-well plate. Per the original workflow: Because the immunoSEQ output held only junctional sequences and lacked quality scores, the filtering could not match the filtering applied to full-length reads. Sequences were annotated with PyIR, a Python wrapper for IgBLAST v1.9, and V/J genes and CDR3 were assigned using IMGT germline references. Reads were filtered out if the reads had weak V/J assignments (E-value above 1e-6), no CDR3, stop codons, out-of-frame junctions, or ambiguous translated residues. A V3J clonotype was defined by an identical inferred V gene, J gene, and CDR3 amino acid sequence. The percentage overlap between two repertoires was calculated by dividing the number of shared unique clonotypes by the size of the smaller repertoire. Repertoire richness was assessed with RTK rarefaction, the Chao1 estimator, and Recon v2.1 estimates of unobserved clonotypes. OLGA was used to compute generation probabilities for all TCRbeta clonotypes that the gDNA method yielded from four donors. As stored in TCRdb, this immuneACCESS dataset retains in-frame rearrangements with V and J assigned. A fraction of the clones does not appear; measured against another copy, unresolved V genes explain less than half of the discrepancy, and the remainder lacks a known reason. V and J calls and clone size are as listed in that table; D and trimming were resolved from the DNA. The sample data list about 2.1 million clones, and more than 85% of these were observed just once. Under 2% of the sample belongs to the ten largest clones.

Study-wide findings and limitations: Clonotypes shared by all four sorted-subset donors showed higher generation probabilities than non-shared clonotypes. Only blood was sampled, and tissue TCR repertoires likely differ from those in blood. About 5% of naive CD4, 3.5% of naive CD8, 2.3% of memory CD4, and around 0.4% of memory CD8 clonotypes were shared across four donors. Larger estimated clonotype richness was generally found for naive subsets than for memory subsets. Pairwise subsampling indicated that sequencing depth was expected to affect the degree of clonotype sharing among donors. Incomplete sequencing was indicated by rarefaction of sorted-subset datasets, despite the large sequencing depth. Because the study included a small number of donors, the genetic and exposure-history diversity represented was limited.

The clonotype comes from a man in his late teens or twenties in good health. Some clones in this sample may be carry-over from other donors' samples. Input material: naive CD8+ T cells from PBMCs. Sample cell subset or site, as interpreted from the label and publication: CD45RA+CCR7+. The chain joins TRBV28 to TRBJ2-2; the D gene cannot be resolved reliably. The DNA reads TGTGCCAGCAGTTTAACGGGCCCGAACACCGGGGAGCTGTTTTTT. Translated, it gives CASSLTGPNTGELFF.